What follows are 23 T cell receptor beta chains derived from one specimen sequenced in a study of T cell responses to AZD1222 COVID-19 vaccine. The protocol was immunoSEQ multiplex PCR, while the TCRdb copy is restricted to in-frame clones and leaves out a portion. This repertoire includes more than 110,000 clones. The specimen was peripheral blood. All receptors come from an adult in good health.

V usage is TRBV27 and J usage is TRBJ2-3; D is ambiguous. CDR3 size: 14 residues. V lost 3 bases to trimming and J lost 0 bases, with 7 bases between them. The germline V gene has CDR1 MNHEY and CDR2 SMNVEV (reference sequence). The CDR3 nucleotides read TGTGCCAGCAGTTTCCAGTTTAGCACAGATACGCAGTATTTT. Encoded protein: CASSFQFSTDTQYF.

The chain couples TRBV11-2 to TRBJ2-5; 9 bases fit TRBD1. The CDR3 is 16 residues long. V was pared by 2 bases and J by 5 bases, with 9 bases of the junction left unmatched. Germline V gene data show CDR1 as SGHAT and CDR2 as FQNNGV. CDR3 sequence reads: CASSLRVGQGEETQYF. Written as DNA, the CDR3 is TGTGCCAGCAGCTTAAGGGTGGGACAGGGAGAGGAGACCCAGTACTTC.

The chain joins TRBV7-8 to TRBJ1-5; no clear D gene. Germline V gene lookup returns CDR1 SGHVS and CDR2 FQNEAQ. V gave up 4 bases and J gave up 5 bases, with 9 bases separating them. The CDR3 sequence is 13 residues long. CDR3 coding DNA: TGTGCCAGCAGCTGGGTGGAAGATCAGCCCCAGCATTTT. Translating it yields CASSWVEDQPQHF.

The rearrangement links TRBV5-5 to TRBJ2-3; a weak D match, TRBD2 (6 bases). The germline CDR1 and CDR2 sequences are SGHKS and YYEKEE (reference sequence). Trimming removed 2 bases at V and 3 bases at J, with 16 bases between. The CDR3 runs to 16 residues. The CDR3 protein is CASSFRGGGVTDTQYF. CDR3 DNA sequence: TGTGCCAGCAGCTTTCGGGGAGGAGGGGTGACAGATACGCAGTATTTT.

The rearrangement uses TRBV19 and TRBJ2-7, with TRBD2 matching over 8 bases. The length of the CDR3 is 15 residues. Looked up from germline, CDR1 is LNHDA and CDR2 is SQIVND (reference sequence). The V segment lost 6 bases and the J segment 3 bases; nucleotides outside the gene matches: 10. The CDR3 sequence: CASRRREEGSYEQYF. The CDR3 DNA reads TGTGCCAGTAGACGGCGGGAGGAGGGCAGCTACGAGCAGTACTTC.

The chain links TRBV15 to TRBJ2-2; 10 bases fit TRBD1. The CDR3 spans 17 residues. The J segment lost 6 bases and the V segment lost 1 base, leaving 8 bases of the junction unmatched. Germline V gives CDR1 LNHNV, CDR2 YYDKDF (reference sequence). The chain's CDR3 is CATSRVSGTGVSGELFF. Here the CDR3 DNA reads TGTGCCACCAGCAGAGTATCCGGGACAGGGGTCTCCGGGGAGCTGTTTTTT.

The J gene is TRBJ1-5, the V gene TRBV5-6; weak D call: TRBD1 (5 bases). The CDR3 extends over 16 amino acids. V was cut by 0 bases and J by 0 bases, with 10 bases left in between. CDR1 is SGHDT, CDR2 YYEEEE, per germline. The CDR3 sequence is CASSLAGGSSNQPQHF. CDR3 DNA: TGTGCCAGCAGCTTGGCCGGGGGATCTAGCAATCAGCCCCAGCATTTT.

The V gene is TRBV12-3 or TRBV12-4, the J gene TRBJ1-2; D ambiguous. The CDR3 totals 13 residues. V lost 6 bases to trimming and J lost 3 bases, with 11 bases between them. For the CDR3, the DNA is TGTGCCAGCAGCCCGGACGTAGACTATGGCTACACCTTC. It specifies CASSPDVDYGYTF.

The chain has TRBV7-2 and TRBJ1-2, with a tentative D call TRBD1 (5 bases). Germline CDR1 reads SGHTA; CDR2 reads FQGNSA. This CDR3 is built from 14 residues. V was shortened by 1 base and J by 4 bases, with 10 bases between the two germline ends. CDR3 in DNA: TGTGCCAGCAGCTTAGTCCAGGGTCCCTATGGCTACACCTTC. Amino acid sequence: CASSLVQGPYGYTF.

The genes are TRBV30 and TRBJ1-6; no clear D gene. Germline CDR1 is GTSNPN and CDR2 is SVGIG (reference sequence). The CDR3 runs to 13 residues. V was cut by 4 bases and J by 4 bases, with 8 bases left in between. DNA for the CDR3: TGTGCCTGGACGGTAGGATATAATTCACCCCTCCACTTT. Amino acids: CAWTVGYNSPLHF. The full variable domain, with the rest looked up from reference TRBV30 and TRBJ1-6, is SQTIHQWPATLVQPVGSPLSLECTVEGTSNPNLYWYRQAAGRGLQLLFYSVGIGQISSEVPQNLSASRPQDRQFILSSKKLLLSDSGFYLCAWTVGYNSPLHFGNGTRLTVT.

V is TRBV15 and J is TRBJ1-5; TRBD1 matches 7 bases. The CDR3 is 17 residues long. Germline CDR1 and CDR2: LNHNV and YYDKDF (reference sequence). The V segment lost 0 bases and the J segment 3 bases; nucleotides outside the gene matches: 8. CDR3 sequence: CATSRDGKGGVNQPQHF. The CDR3 region has the DNA TGTGCCACCAGCAGAGATGGGAAAGGGGGCGTCAATCAGCCCCAGCATTTT.

The rearrangement links TRBV7-2 to TRBJ1-1; perhaps TRBD1 as D (5 bases). CDR1 SGHTA and CDR2 FQGNSA come from the germline V gene. V lost 9 bases, J lost 4 bases, and 15 bases lay in between. This CDR3 has 13 amino acids. The CDR3: CASQGSYVTEAFF. CDR3 coding DNA: TGTGCCAGTCAGGGTTCCTACGTCACTGAAGCTTTCTTT. The full variable domain, rest sourced from reference TRBV7-2 and TRBJ1-1, is GAGVSQSPSNKVTEKGKDVELRCDPISGHTALYWYRQSLGQGLEFLIYFQGNSAPDKSGLPSDRFSAERTGGSVSTLTIQRTQQEDSAVYLCASQGSYVTEAFFGQGTRLTVV.

J is TRBJ1-1 and V is TRBV3-1 (or the pseudogene TRBV3-2); D may be TRBD1 (5 bases). Germline V CDR1 and CDR2: LGHDT, YNNKEL (reference sequence). The CDR3 loop spans 14 amino acids. Trimming stripped 6 bases from V and 6 bases from J, with 17 bases between. The CDR3 nucleotides read TGTGCCAGCAGTCAGCCCGATCGGGGGTCTGAAGCTTTCTTT. This encodes CASSQPDRGSEAFF.

The chain recombines TRBV27 with TRBJ1-2; D ambiguous. V lost 2 bases to trimming and J lost 8 bases, with 21 bases between them. CDR1 MNHEY and CDR2 SMNVEV come from the germline V gene (reference sequence). This CDR3 region has 16 residues. This CDR3 is CASSLRSWGNTMGYTF. CDR3 in DNA: TGTGCCAGCAGTTTAAGGTCGTGGGGTAACACTATGGGCTACACCTTC.

This chain links TRBV10-1 with TRBJ2-2, with D perhaps given as TRBD1 or TRBD2 (5 bases each). V gave up 3 bases and J gave up 5 bases, with 16 bases separating them. Germline V lookup: CDR1 WNHNN, CDR2 SYGVQD (reference sequence). The CDR3 has 16 amino acids. For the CDR3, the DNA is TGCGCCAGCAGTGAACGGGGCCCGGTTAGGACCGGGGAGCTGTTTTTT. This gives the protein CASSERGPVRTGELFF.

The rearrangement joins TRBV5-8 to TRBJ1-2; the D is unclear. CDR3 length: 12 amino acids. The germline CDR1 and CDR2 sequences are SGHTS and YDEGEE. Trimming took 9 bases from V and 4 from J, leaving 13 bases between them. The CDR3 spells CATGLTLYGYTF. In nucleotides, the CDR3 is TGTGCCACCGGGTTGACTCTCTATGGCTACACCTTC.

The genes are TRBV11-2 and TRBJ1-1; D not resolved. The CDR3 covers 14 residues. V lost 3 bases to trimming and J lost 1 base, with 9 bases between them. The germline gives CDR1 SGHAT, CDR2 FQNNGV. CDR3 loop: CASSFGARNTEAFF. The CDR3 DNA sequence: TGTGCCAGCAGCTTTGGAGCGAGGAACACTGAAGCTTTCTTT.

This rearrangement joins TRBV6-6 to TRBJ2-1, with 9 positions matching TRBD1. The CDR3 consists of 16 residues. V gave up 6 bases and J gave up 7 bases; unmatched junction bases: 13. The germline CDR1 and CDR2 sequences are MNHNY and SVGAGI (reference sequence). CDR3 amino acids: CASSHPAGQGRNEQFF. Here the CDR3 DNA reads TGTGCCAGCAGCCACCCCGCGGGACAGGGTAGGAATGAGCAGTTCTTC.

V and J are TRBV19 and TRBJ1-6; D gene uncertain. Germline values: CDR1 LNHDA, CDR2 SQIVND (reference sequence). This CDR3 comprises 17 residues. The germline V and J ends were trimmed by 1 base and 0 bases, with 10 bases remaining between them. The CDR3 DNA is TGTGCCAGTAGTATAGGAGGGTCGAGCTCCTATAATTCACCCCTCCACTTT. It encodes CASSIGGSSSYNSPLHF.

The chain recombines TRBV10-3 with TRBJ1-4; D unclear. Germline assignment: CDR1 ENHRY and CDR2 SYGVKD. The CDR3 totals 13 residues. Trimming removed 6 bases at V and 5 bases at J, with 10 bases between. The CDR3 DNA sequence: TGTGCCATCAGAGGACCGGTCAATGAAAAACTGTTTTTT. Translation: CAIRGPVNEKLFF.

This chain joins TRBV19 and TRBJ1-5, with D uncertain. The CDR3 extends over 18 amino acids. Germline assignment: CDR1 LNHDA and CDR2 SQIVND (reference sequence). The V and J ends lost 0 bases and 4 bases respectively, with 19 bases between them. The CDR3 loop reads CASSIDMDPTKLNQPQHF. The CDR3 DNA reads as TGTGCCAGTAGTATAGATATGGACCCAACCAAATTAAATCAGCCCCAGCATTTT.

The rearrangement uses TRBV11-2 and TRBJ1-2; no firm D call. With 3 bases removed from V and 2 bases from J, the gap between germline ends came to 13 bases. Germline V gene data show CDR1 as SGHAT and CDR2 as FQNNGV. CDR3 length equals 15 residues. The CDR3 DNA is TGTGCCAGCAGCTTGGGCAGGACGTGGAACTATGGCTACACCTTC. This sequence encodes CASSLGRTWNYGYTF.

V is TRBV5-6 and J is TRBJ2-5; the D is unclear. Looked up from germline, CDR1 is SGHDT and CDR2 is YYEEEE. Trimming left V 2 bases short and J 7 bases short, with 12 bases between. This CDR3 contains 13 residues. CDR3 nucleotide sequence: TGTGCCAGCAGCTTTGGGCCCCCGGGGACCCAGTACTTC. Protein product: CASSFGPPGTQYF.